The text below deals with one TCR beta chain. Its antigen remains unidentified. These data originate in a study of T cells in tumors after PD-1 blockade. Looking at the study overall: Patients received pembrolizumab 200 mg every 3 weeks or cemiplimab 350 mg every 2 weeks. Some patients also took daily vismodegib 150 mg during anti-PD-1 treatment.

Whole-study results and caveats: Some novel exhausted tumor clones appeared in pre-treatment blood, suggesting peripheral recruitment.

Germline V gene lookup returns CDR1 SNHLY and CDR2 FYNNEI. There are 15 residues in the CDR3. With 2 bases clipped from V and 0 bases from J, the junction kept 3 bases outside the gene matches. Measured with immunoSEQ multiplex PCR; TCRdb has only the in-frame clones, and not every one. The sample yields around 60,000 clones, 80% seen once. V gene TRBV2 combines with J gene TRBJ1-2; 7 positions agree with TRBD1. This receptor was obtained from a human donor with basal cell carcinoma. The specimen was PBMCs, collected before anti-PD-1 treatment. The CDR3 DNA sequence: TGTGCCAGCAGTGAAATCCAGGGGGCTAACTATGGCTACACCTTC. Its translation: CASSEIQGANYGYTF.